A selection of T cell receptor beta chains follows, all from one sample in a study of vaccination effects on CD4 cells after COVID-19. Antigen specificity for these receptors is unknown. Data came from immunoSEQ multiplex PCR; TCRdb stores just in-frame clones and leaves some out. Of just under 75,000 clones in the sample, approximately 72% are singletons; the top ten hold about 3.2%. The input for sequencing was CD4+ T cells from PBMCs cultured with HCoV-NL63 spike peptides, taken before COVID-19 vaccination. These receptors all come from a human donor who received a COVID-19 vaccine. Each CDR3 is given with its conserved first and last residue. The order of the fields is J gene, V gene, CDR3 protein.

TRBJ2-5	TRBV3-1/TRBV3-2	CASNQTGDLGETQYF
TRBJ1-3	TRBV7-2	CASSSTAGNTIYF
TRBJ1-2	TRBV24-1	CATSDFAGAGGYTF
TRBJ1-1	TRBV5-4	CASSFDRGMNTEAFF
TRBJ2-1	TRBV9	CASSVDWGGSYNEQFF
TRBJ2-2	TRBV4-2	CASSQEGGQGRSGELFF
TRBJ1-5	TRBV28	CASSPQDRANQPQHF
TRBJ2-2	TRBV24-1	CATSDYKNTGELFF
TRBJ1-2	TRBV28	CASSWGQTNYGYTF
TRBJ2-2	TRBV18	CASSDSGGANTGELFF
TRBJ1-6	TRBV2	CASSEVQGRGGSPLHF
TRBJ2-5	TRBV7-9	CASSSDIGRERETQYF
TRBJ1-4	TRBV3-1/TRBV3-2	CASSQDGGYEKLFF
TRBJ2-5	TRBV18	CASSTRGDQETQYF
TRBJ2-6	TRBV6-4	CASSLGQASSGANVLTF
TRBJ1-1	TRBV3-1/TRBV3-2	CASSRQGLSTEAFF